The source of this T cell receptor beta chain is a study of blood T cell repertoires in COVID-19. Study overall: Sources were T cells, B-cell-depleted T cells, or PBMCs; the material itself was cDNA or gDNA.

With 5 bases removed from V and 0 bases from J, the gap between germline ends came to 13 bases. The CDR3 has 15 residues. Germline V lookup: CDR1 MNHEY, CDR2 SVGEGT. Participant-given clinical history determined each cohort assignment. Cohort 3 recovery required two negative PCRs, clearance, or symptom resolution. Clones were sequenced by immunoSEQ multiplex PCR, and TCRdb holds only the in-frame ones, with some missing. Of roughly 330,000 clones listed, 70% to 90% are singletons. The source material was PBMCs or T cells enriched from blood (not recorded which). The clonotype originates from a woman younger than 45 who had recovered from COVID-19. V gene TRBV6-2 or TRBV6-3 combines with J gene TRBJ1-1, with D hard to call. DNA of the CDR3: TGTGCCAGCAGTACCCCTGGACTGTTGAACACTGAAGCTTTCTTT. This encodes CASSTPGLLNTEAFF.